Shown below are 18 T cell receptor beta chains from a single sample sequenced in a study of blood T cells in healthy people across ages. The authors ran a second PCR of roughly 7 to 11 cycles using a sample-barcoded 5' primer and a J-beta primer mix. TCRdb re-called the 5' RACE reads through MiXCR, storing one row per CDR3 protein. The data hold about 720,000 distinct CDR3 sequences, with about a fifth observed a single time. Source material: blood. These TCRs come from a man between 65 and 85 years old in good health.

This chain joins TRBV12-3 or TRBV12-4 and TRBJ2-5; no clear D gene. The J call may be in error: the DNA end matches TRBJ2-1 better. The CDR3 has 13 residues. The DNA of the CDR3 is TGTGCCAGCAGTATCGACCCGTACAATGAGCAGTTCTTC. Translation: CASSIDPYNEQFF.

This clonotype occurred once. The V and J genes are TRBV19 and TRBJ2-5; 8 nucleotides align to TRBD1. This CDR3 region has 17 residues. The ends lost 3 bases at V and 1 base at J; junction bases unmatched: 10. Germline lookup yields CDR1 LNHDA and CDR2 SQIVND (reference sequence). CDR3 amino acids: CASSMPRDRSSQETQYF. The CDR3 bases are TGTGCCAGTAGTATGCCCCGGGACAGGAGTTCCCAAGAGACCCAGTACTTC.

This clonotype occurred a few times. The chain carries TRBV6-5 and TRBJ2-1, with 7 bases identical to TRBD2. J lost 1 base, V lost 4 bases, and 10 bases had no gene match. CDR1 is MNHEY and CDR2 is SVGAGI in the germline V gene. The CDR3 totals 17 residues. The CDR3 sequence: CASSFLGRGGSYNEQFF. The CDR3 DNA reads as TGTGCCAGCAGTTTCCTAGGGAGGGGCGGTTCCTACAATGAGCAGTTCTTC.

The V gene is TRBV5-8, the J gene TRBJ1-2; possibly TRBD1 for D (6 bases). The CDR3 runs 14 residues. Germline CDR1 SGHTS, CDR2 YDEGEE. Trimming took 4 bases from V and 11 from J, leaving 21 bases between them. CDR3 in DNA: TGTGCCAGCAGCCGGGAGAGCAGGGGAAGAGATTACACCTTC. Translating gives CASSRESRGRDYTF.

This chain connects TRBV6-5 to TRBJ2-5; 10 nucleotides agree with TRBD2. With V trimmed by 6 bases and J by 3 bases, 7 bases remained unmatched. This CDR3 is 15 amino acids long. The germline CDR1 and CDR2 sequences are MNHEY and SVGAGI. The CDR3 spells CASRSTSGAKETQYF. The CDR3 region has the DNA TGTGCCAGCAGATCCACTAGCGGGGCAAAAGAGACCCAGTACTTC.

The chain employs TRBV5-6 and TRBJ2-7; 7 nucleotides align to TRBD2. Germline-derived CDR1 and CDR2 are SGHDT and YYEEEE. The V gene end was trimmed by 3 bases and the J gene end by 2 bases; junction bases not matched to a gene: 5. The length of the CDR3 is 14 residues. The CDR3 loop is CASSSPGGPYEQYF. As DNA, the CDR3 is TGTGCCAGCAGCTCACCGGGGGGTCCCTACGAGCAGTACTTC. The entire variable domain, with the rest obtained from reference TRBV5-6 and TRBJ2-7, is as follows: DAGVTQSPTHLIKTRGQQVTLRCSPKSGHDTVSWYQQALGQGPQFIFQYYEEEERQRGNFPDRFSGHQFPNYSSELNVNALLLGDSALYLCASSSPGGPYEQYFGPGTRLTVT.

This rearrangement joins TRBV7-2 to TRBJ1-1; unclear D gene. V dropped 1 base and J dropped 7 bases, with 7 bases sitting between them. The CDR3 is 12 residues long. Germline V gene data show CDR1 as SGHTA and CDR2 as FQGNSA. The CDR3 sequence: CASSLDSNEAFF. CDR3 DNA sequence: TGTGCCAGCAGCTTAGACTCTAATGAAGCTTTCTTT.

The V gene is TRBV20-1, the J gene TRBJ1-2; TRBD1 might be the D (6 bases). The length of the CDR3 is 14 residues. Germline V CDR1 and CDR2: DFQATT, SNEGSKA (reference sequence). V was pared by 2 bases and J by 6 bases, with 16 bases between. Here the CDR3 reads CSARSPTGTNGYTF. Written as DNA, the CDR3 is TGCAGTGCTAGATCACCTACAGGGACTAATGGCTACACCTTC.

The V and J genes are TRBV6-5 and TRBJ1-6, with TRBD1 as a possible D gene (6 bases). V was trimmed by 6 bases and J by 0 bases, leaving 9 bases between them. The length of the CDR3 is 15 residues. The germline gives CDR1 MNHEY, CDR2 SVGAGI. CDR3 sequence reads: CASRQGSSYNSPLHF. The CDR3 DNA sequence: TGTGCCAGCAGACAGGGCAGCTCCTATAATTCACCCCTCCACTTT.

This clonotype was found many times. This chain links TRBV12-3 or TRBV12-4 with TRBJ1-3, with a weak D call TRBD1 (6 bases). The CDR3 loop spans 15 amino acids. Trimming stripped 2 bases from V and 4 bases from J, with 12 bases between. CDR3 bases: TGTGCCAGCAGTTTATCTGGGGGCGCGGGAAACACCATATATTTT. Its translation is CASSLSGGAGNTIYF.

The gene calls are TRBV20-1 and TRBJ1-1; D not certain. V lost 2 bases, J lost 4 bases, and 11 bases lay in between. CDR1 is DFQATT and CDR2 is SNEGSKA in the germline V gene (reference sequence). This CDR3 region has 13 residues. The CDR3 DNA sequence: TGCAGTGCTAGAATCGCGGGCCGCACTGAAGCTTTCTTT. Its translation: CSARIAGRTEAFF.

Only a few counts were recorded for this clonotype. The V and J genes are TRBV7-9 and TRBJ1-2; D gene ambiguous. CDR1 is SEHNR and CDR2 is FQNEAQ in the germline V gene (reference sequence). The CDR3 covers 14 residues. Deletions cut 3 bases from V and 7 bases from J, with 15 bases between. The CDR3 sequence is CASSLLDQSGGYTF. In nucleotides, the CDR3 is TGTGCCAGCAGCTTGCTGGACCAATCGGGTGGCTACACCTTC. Full variable domain (missing parts from reference TRBV7-9 and TRBJ1-2): DTGVSQNPRHKITKRGQNVTFRCDPISEHNRLYWYRQTLGQGPEFLTYFQNEAQLEKSRLLSDRFSAERPKGSFSTLEIQRTEQGDSAMYLCASSLLDQSGGYTFGSGTRLTVV.

This clonotype was detected only a few times. The CDR3 nucleotides are TGTGCCAGTAGTATGCAGTATAGCAATCAGCCCCAGCATTTT. Protein product: CASSMQYSNQPQHF. This chain links TRBV19 with TRBJ1-5; D unclear. V shed 3 bases and J shed 0 bases, with 6 bases lying between them. Germline values: CDR1 LNHDA, CDR2 SQIVND (reference sequence). This CDR3 is built from 14 residues.

This clonotype appeared a few times. The V and J genes are TRBV25-1 and TRBJ1-2, with 7 positions matching TRBD1. Germline V gene lookup returns CDR1 MGHDK and CDR2 SYGVNS. CDR3 length equals 15 residues. V was pared by 5 bases and J by 7 bases, with 13 bases of the junction left unmatched. CDR3 loop: CASSTLGQAVSGYTF. CDR3 nucleotide sequence: TGTGCCAGCAGTACCTTAGGACAGGCCGTTAGTGGCTACACCTTC.

V gene TRBV25-1 combines with J gene TRBJ1-6, with a tentative D call TRBD1 (6 bases). CDR3 length: 15 amino acids. The ends were cut back, 6 bases at V and 10 bases at J, with 19 bases in the middle. Per germline, CDR1 MGHDK and CDR2 SYGVNS. The CDR3 loop is CASSGSGQVKSPLHF. In nucleotides, the CDR3 is TGTGCCAGCAGCGGGTCGGGACAAGTAAAGTCACCCCTCCACTTT.

V is TRBV12-3 or TRBV12-4 and J is TRBJ2-7; either TRBD1 or TRBD2 may supply D (5 bases each). V was trimmed by 2 bases and J by 3 bases, leaving 14 bases between them. This CDR3 has 15 amino acids. CDR3 in amino acids: CASSLSGTDNYEQYF. The CDR3 coding sequence is TGTGCCAGCAGTTTATCCGGGACCGATAACTACGAGCAGTACTTC.

Only a few counts were recorded for this clonotype. This sequence joins TRBV28 and TRBJ2-4; TRBD2 is a possible D gene (5 bases). The germline V and J ends were trimmed by 6 bases and 2 bases, with 14 bases remaining between them. This CDR3 is 15 amino acids long. The germline CDR1 and CDR2 sequences are MDHEN and SYDVKM. CDR3 DNA sequence: TGTGCCAGCAGCGAACCGGGGTCTTCCAAAAACATTCAGTACTTC. This sequence encodes CASSEPGSSKNIQYF.

V usage is TRBV27 and J usage is TRBJ2-2; 8 nucleotides align to TRBD1. The CDR3 runs to 14 residues. J was trimmed by 6 bases and V by 4 bases; bases with no gene match: 4. The germline gives CDR1 MNHEY, CDR2 SMNVEV (reference sequence). The CDR3 nucleotides are TGTGCCAGCAGTTCACAGGGGGTATCCGGGGAGCTGTTTTTT. Translation gives CASSSQGVSGELFF.